The 28 T cell receptor beta chains presented below share a single source sample, sequenced in a study of cytomegalovirus exposure and HLA in healthy donors. Clones were read by immunoSEQ multiplex PCR, and TCRdb kept only the in-frame ones, dropping some. Of about 330,000 clones listed, just over 85% are singletons. The sample was PBMCs. Receptors originate from a woman aged 18-29 years in good health and CMV-seronegative.

The chain uses TRBV13 and TRBJ2-2; 11 positions agree with TRBD2. After removal of 3 bases from V and 5 bases from J, the junction contained 2 bases not matched to a gene. The germline gives CDR1 PRHDT, CDR2 FYEKMQ (reference sequence). This CDR3 comprises 15 residues. CDR3 sequence: CASSFLAGGTGELFF. CDR3 bases: TGTGCCAGCAGCTTCTTAGCGGGAGGGACCGGGGAGCTGTTTTTT.

This clone was observed a handful of times. V is TRBV4-1 and J is TRBJ2-7, with 9 bases aligning to TRBD1. The CDR3 length is 14 residues. Trimming removed 4 bases from V and 6 bases from J; junction bases left unmatched: 7. Germline values: CDR1 MGHRA, CDR2 YSYEKL. The CDR3 protein is CASSLSGQGGEQYF. CDR3 in DNA: TGCGCCAGCAGCCTATCGGGACAGGGCGGCGAGCAGTACTTC.

J is TRBJ2-7 and V is TRBV28; TRBD2 matches 15 bases. Trimming at V came to 7 bases and at J to 1 base, leaving 14 bases not matched to a gene. The CDR3 is made up of 19 amino acids. Germline assignment: CDR1 MDHEN and CDR2 SYDVKM. Written as DNA, the CDR3 is TGTGCCAGCACTCCCTGGGGACTAGCGGGAGGCGTGAGGTCCTACGAGCAGTACTTC. Translating it yields CASTPWGLAGGVRSYEQYF.

The rearrangement links TRBV5-1 to TRBJ2-7; D uncertain. This CDR3 is built from 13 residues. Germline V lookup: CDR1 SGHRS, CDR2 YFSETQ. V was clipped by 4 bases and J by 5 bases, with 13 bases between them. The CDR3 DNA sequence: TGCGCCAGCAGCCCCGGGTCGGCCGACGAGCAGTACTTC. Translated: CASSPGSADEQYF.

The V call is TRBV29-1, the J call TRBJ2-5; 7 positions match TRBD2. The CDR3 consists of 11 residues. The germline CDR1 and CDR2 sequences are SQVTM and ANQGSEA. The junction had 5 bases not matched to a gene; V was cut back by 7 bases and J by 6 bases. The CDR3 spells CSAGGEQTQYF. CDR3 DNA sequence: TGCAGCGCTGGGGGGGAACAGACCCAGTACTTC.

The chain carries TRBV27 and TRBJ1-1; 7 bases line up with TRBD1. CDR3 length: 14 amino acids. CDR1 is MNHEY and CDR2 is SMNVEV in the germline V gene (reference sequence). The junction had 6 bases not matched to a gene; V was cut back by 6 bases and J by 2 bases. As DNA, the CDR3 is TGTGCCAGCAGGAAGACAGGGCCCAACACTGAAGCTTTCTTT. Translating it yields CASRKTGPNTEAFF.

This clone was recorded only once. This chain links TRBV6-1 with TRBJ2-1; D is uncertain. Germline-derived CDR1 and CDR2 are MNHNS and SASEGT. The CDR3 length is 13 residues. V lost 0 bases and J lost 9, with 9 bases in between. The CDR3 DNA reads TGTGCCAGCAGTGAAGCGCTAGGATTTGAGCAGTTCTTC. Its translation: CASSEALGFEQFF.

CDR3 loop: CAIHGASEVYNEQFF. CDR3 nucleotides: TGTGCCATCCATGGGGCTAGCGAAGTCTACAATGAGCAGTTCTTC. V and J are TRBV5-4 and TRBJ2-1, with D perhaps TRBD2 (6 bases). CDR1 is SGHNT and CDR2 is YYREEE in the germline V gene (reference sequence). Trimming took 9 bases from V and 3 from J, leaving 19 bases between them. This CDR3 is built from 15 residues.

The chain couples TRBV29-1 to TRBJ2-7; TRBD2 matches at 13 bases. Looked up from germline, CDR1 is SQVTM and CDR2 is ANQGSEA. Trimming took 7 bases from V and 4 from J; bases not matched to a gene: 4. This CDR3 contains 13 residues. CDR3 sequence (DNA): TGCAGCGCCGGGACTAGCGGGACTTACGAGCAGTACTTC. Protein sequence: CSAGTSGTYEQYF.

The chain combines TRBV7-3 with TRBJ2-7, with D perhaps matching TRBD2 (5 bases). Trimming stripped 2 bases from V and 4 bases from J, with 18 bases between. The CDR3 covers 16 residues. Germline V gene sequence: CDR1 SGHTA, CDR2 FQGTGA. CDR3 sequence reads: CASSLGISGSQYEQYF. The CDR3 bases are TGTGCCAGCAGCTTAGGTATCTCGGGGTCCCAGTACGAGCAGTACTTC.

This chain links TRBV19 with TRBJ1-5; the match to TRBD1 covers 7 bases. Germline V gene sequence: CDR1 LNHDA, CDR2 SQIVND (reference sequence). The V and J ends lost 5 bases and 1 base, in that order; junction bases with no gene match: 5. The CDR3 runs 15 residues. The CDR3 sequence is CASSVEGASNQPQHF. CDR3 bases: TGTGCCAGTAGTGTGGAGGGGGCCAGCAATCAGCCCCAGCATTTT.

This clone has only one observation. V is TRBV10-3 and J is TRBJ2-7; tentative D call: TRBD1 (6 bases). CDR1 is ENHRY, CDR2 SYGVKD, per germline. Trimming pared 6 bases from V and 3 bases from J, leaving 12 bases between. The CDR3 length is 13 residues. The CDR3 is CAIRNRERYEQYF. The CDR3 coding sequence is TGTGCCATCAGGAACAGGGAACGCTACGAGCAGTACTTC.

This clone was found a few times. The J gene is TRBJ2-7, the V gene TRBV6-6; the D gene is possibly TRBD2 (6 bases). Germline CDR1 MNHNY, CDR2 SVGAGI (reference sequence). The V gene lost 7 bases and the J gene lost 2 bases, with 15 bases spanning the gap. The CDR3 has 14 amino acids. The chain's CDR3 is CASKDYLETYEQYF. For the CDR3, the DNA is TGTGCCAGCAAGGACTACCTCGAAACCTACGAGCAGTACTTC.

The chain employs TRBV19 and TRBJ1-5; D is unclear. V lost 1 base and J lost 4, with 5 bases in between. This CDR3 is 13 amino acids long. From germline, CDR1 is LNHDA and CDR2 SQIVND (reference sequence). CDR3 protein: CASSIAENQPQHF. The CDR3 region has the DNA TGTGCCAGTAGTATAGCAGAAAATCAGCCCCAGCATTTT. Drawing the rest from reference TRBV19 and TRBJ1-5, the complete variable domain is DGGITQSPKYLFRKEGQNVTLSCEQNLNHDAMYWYRQDPGQGLRLIYYSQIVNDFQKGDIAEGYSVSREKKESFPLTVTSAQKNPTAFYLCASSIAENQPQHFGDGTRLSIL.

Here the CDR3 DNA reads TGTGCCAGCAGTGAGGGACAGTCTAACTATGGCTACACCTTC. Translating gives CASSEGQSNYGYTF. This chain joins TRBV28 and TRBJ1-2, with TRBD1 identical over 7 bases. The CDR3 loop spans 14 amino acids. V dropped 5 bases and J dropped 0; count of bases not matched to a gene: 3. The germline gives CDR1 MDHEN, CDR2 SYDVKM.

J is TRBJ2-7 and V is TRBV7-9; D unresolved. This CDR3 has 12 residues. Trimming removed 2 bases at V and 6 bases at J, with 8 bases between. Looked up from germline, CDR1 is SEHNR and CDR2 is FQNEAQ (reference sequence). For the CDR3, the DNA is TGTGCCAGCAGCTTACGGGTCCCCGAGCAGTACTTC. This gives the protein CASSLRVPEQYF. Combining the CDR3 with reference TRBV7-9 and TRBJ2-7 gives the whole variable domain DTGVSQNPRHKITKRGQNVTFRCDPISEHNRLYWYRQTLGQGPEFLTYFQNEAQLEKSRLLSDRFSAERPKGSFSTLEIQRTEQGDSAMYLCASSLRVPEQYFGPGTRLTVT.

V usage is TRBV25-1 and J usage is TRBJ2-5; 10 bases agree with TRBD1. V lost 4 bases and J lost 5; bases outside the gene matches: 13. The length of the CDR3 is 17 residues. Germline V gives CDR1 MGHDK, CDR2 SYGVNS. This CDR3 is CASSGSSRQGAWETQYF. The CDR3, as DNA: TGTGCCAGCAGTGGGAGTAGCAGACAGGGGGCTTGGGAGACCCAGTACTTC.

This clone has just a few counts. V gene TRBV5-4 combines with J gene TRBJ1-1, with D perhaps matching TRBD1 (5 bases). V was cut by 4 bases and J by 2 bases, with 9 bases left in between. Germline V gene lookup returns CDR1 SGHNT and CDR2 YYREEE (reference sequence). The CDR3 runs to 13 residues. DNA for the CDR3: TGTGCCAGCAGCCTGGACACCAACACTGAAGCTTTCTTT. Protein product: CASSLDTNTEAFF.

The V gene is TRBV7-6, the J gene TRBJ2-7; 8 bases align to TRBD2. Germline loops: CDR1 SGHVS, CDR2 FNYEAQ. This CDR3 region has 12 residues. With V trimmed by 6 bases and J by 6 bases, 4 bases remained unmatched. CDR3 sequence: CASSPAGVEQYF. The DNA of the CDR3 is TGTGCCAGCAGTCCAGCGGGAGTCGAGCAGTACTTC.

The rearrangement links TRBV7-8 to TRBJ1-2, with TRBD1 matching over 8 bases. The CDR3 has 15 amino acids. Germline V gene lookup returns CDR1 SGHVS and CDR2 FQNEAQ. With V trimmed by 5 bases and J by 2 bases, 7 bases remained unmatched. This chain's CDR3 is CASSPRTGPNYGYTF. CDR3 bases: TGTGCCAGCAGCCCCCGGACAGGGCCAAACTATGGCTACACCTTC.

This rearrangement joins TRBV6-5 to TRBJ1-1, with TRBD1 identical over 7 bases. Looked up from germline, CDR1 is MNHEY and CDR2 is SVGAGI. The CDR3 is 13 amino acids. The V and J ends lost 7 bases and 0 bases, in that order; junction bases with no gene match: 2. CDR3 sequence: CASNRGLNTEAFF. The CDR3 DNA follows: TGTGCCAGCAACAGGGGCCTGAACACTGAAGCTTTCTTT.

This chain connects TRBV10-3 to TRBJ1-2; 8 nucleotides match TRBD1. V lost 10 bases and J lost 2; bases outside the gene matches: 15. This CDR3 has 16 residues. CDR1 ENHRY and CDR2 SYGVKD come from the germline V gene. CDR3 loop: CATHDRGPPINYGYTF. For the CDR3, the DNA is TGTGCCACCCATGACAGGGGCCCTCCGATAAACTATGGCTACACCTTC.

Of note for this clone: This sample also contains other DNA sequences that code for the same CDR3. This chain links TRBV4-3 with TRBJ2-7; 11 bases align to TRBD1. Unmatched junction bases numbered 1, after V lost 0 bases and J lost 3 bases. The germline CDR1 and CDR2 sequences are LGHNA and YSLEER. The CDR3 has 15 amino acids. The CDR3 coding sequence is TGCGCCAGCAGCCAAGATGGGACAGGGGGCTACGAGCAGTACTTC. This gives the protein CASSQDGTGGYEQYF.

The chain has TRBV2 and TRBJ2-2; 7 bases map to TRBD1. The CDR3 loop spans 14 amino acids. The V segment lost 6 bases and the J segment 6 bases; nucleotides outside the gene matches: 7. The germline V gene has CDR1 SNHLY and CDR2 FYNNEI. The CDR3 is CASRPTGASGELFF. In nucleotides, the CDR3 is TGTGCCAGCAGGCCAACAGGGGCCTCCGGGGAGCTGTTTTTT.

The chain is built from TRBV6-5 and TRBJ1-2, with TRBD1 as a possible D gene (5 bases). Germline V CDR1 and CDR2: MNHEY, SVGAGI. The CDR3 extends over 11 amino acids. Deletions cut 10 bases from V and 6 bases from J, with 12 bases between. CDR3 region: CATGQGNGYTF. CDR3 in DNA: TGTGCCACAGGACAAGGGAATGGCTACACCTTC.

The rearrangement uses TRBV4-3 and TRBJ1-2; D is uncertain. V lost 0 bases and J lost 2, with 13 bases in between. Germline V CDR1 and CDR2: LGHNA, YSLEER. This CDR3 has 16 residues. The CDR3, as DNA: TGCGCCAGCAGCCAAGATCAACGGGGTCCGAACTATGGCTACACCTTC. Protein: CASSQDQRGPNYGYTF.

V gene TRBV25-1 combines with J gene TRBJ1-4; no definite D call. The CDR3 is 15 amino acids. CDR1 and CDR2 (germline): MGHDK, SYGVNS. V gave up 5 bases and J gave up 7 bases, with 17 bases separating them. Here the CDR3 reads CASSTLVTGGEKLFF. CDR3 sequence (DNA): TGTGCCAGCAGTACCCTAGTCACCGGAGGTGAAAAACTGTTTTTT.

The J gene is TRBJ1-1, the V gene TRBV7-2; D gene uncertain. The V and J ends lost 5 bases and 11 bases respectively, with 15 bases between them. Germline V lookup: CDR1 SGHTA, CDR2 FQGNSA. The CDR3 spans 12 residues. The chain's CDR3 is CASSRDSGWAFF. The CDR3 coding sequence is TGTGCCAGCAGCCGAGATTCGGGGTGGGCTTTCTTT.